Listed below are T cell receptor beta chains from one sample, sequenced in a study of T-cell reconstitution after alpha-beta-depleted transplantation in children. TCRdb reprocessed the PCR reads with MiXCR, giving one entry per CDR3 protein. The data contain around 580,000 distinct CDR3 sequences, more than 20% of them seen just once; the ten biggest clones take up 36%. The material sequenced was PBMCs, taken before TCRalphabeta/CD19-depleted stem cell transplant. These receptors all come from a boy younger than two with Wiskott-Aldrich syndrome, due to receive a stem cell transplant. Each CDR3 is given with its conserved first and last residue. Fields, in order: clone size, J gene, D gene, V gene, CDR3 protein, CDR3 DNA. D genes are given only for firm matches. The listing skips clone size in some rows; elsewhere it reads once, few, many or a size class.

>.|TRBJ2-1|.|TRBV18
CASSRILESGNEQFF
TGTGCCAGCTCCCGCATACTGGAGTCGGGCAATGAGCAGTTCTTC
>.|TRBJ2-1|TRBD2|TRBV20-1
CSASPLAGNYEQFF
TGCAGTGCTAGTCCCCTAGCGGGAAATTATGAGCAGTTCTTC
>.|TRBJ2-7|.|TRBV5-1
CASSLASPSAYEQYF
TGCGCCAGCAGCTTGGCCAGTCCCTCGGCCTACGAGCAGTACTTC
>.|TRBJ2-5|TRBD2|TRBV2
CASSVSSLAGETQYF
TGTGCCAGCAGTGTTTCGAGCCTAGCGGGAGAGACCCAGTACTTC
>.|TRBJ2-3|TRBD1|TRBV29-1
CSAEGQAADTQYF
TGCAGCGCCGAGGGACAGGCGGCAGATACGCAGTATTTT
>.|TRBJ2-1|TRBD2|TRBV24-1
CATSDRGRMGNEQFF
TGTGCCACCAGTGATCGCGGGAGGATGGGGAATGAGCAGTTCTTC
>.|TRBJ2-2|.|TRBV11-2
CASSFLRINTGELFF
TGTGCCAGCAGCTTTCTAAGGATAAACACCGGGGAGCTGTTTTTT
>few|TRBJ2-5|.|TRBV5-1
CASSLGLIQETQYF
TGCGCCAGCAGCTTGGGCCTGATCCAAGAGACCCAGTACTTC
>few|TRBJ1-2|.|TRBV7-9
CASSFEGFLGYTF
TGTGCCAGCAGCTTCGAGGGATTCCTCGGCTACACCTTC
>.|TRBJ1-5|.|TRBV19
CASSPPPTGYSNQPQHF
TGTGCCAGTAGTCCCCCCCCGACAGGTTATAGCAATCAGCCCCAGCATTTT
>.|TRBJ2-5|.|TRBV5-1
CASSLDAMETQYF
TGCGCCAGCAGCTTGGATGCGATGGAGACCCAGTACTTC
>.|TRBJ2-4|.|TRBV18
CASSVAGAKNIQYF
TGTGCCAGCTCCGTAGCTGGAGCCAAAAACATTCAGTACTTC
>.|TRBJ1-5|TRBD1|TRBV20-1
CSASNRGAMAQHF
TGCAGTGCGAGTAACAGGGGCGCAATGGCCCAGCATTTT
>few|TRBJ2-5|TRBD2|TRBV20-1
CSAAPTLAGVYETQYF
TGCAGTGCCGCACCGACACTAGCGGGAGTTTATGAGACCCAGTACTTC
>few|TRBJ1-1|.|TRBV11-2
CASSLVGGHTEAFF
TGTGCCAGCAGCTTAGTCGGAGGGCACACTGAAGCTTTCTTT
>few|TRBJ2-2|.|TRBV12-3/TRBV12-4
CASSFRSGTGELFF
TGTGCCAGCAGTTTCAGGTCGGGGACCGGGGAGCTGTTTTTT
>.|TRBJ2-1|.|TRBV27
CASSIGNEQFF
TGTGCCAGCAGTATAGGGAATGAGCAGTTCTTC
>.|TRBJ1-3|TRBD1|TRBV2
CASSQDRGAGNTIYF
TGTGCCAGCAGTCAAGACAGGGGTGCTGGAAACACCATATATTTT
>.|TRBJ1-1|.|TRBV5-1
CASSAGAYNTEAFF
TGCGCCAGCAGCGCGGGCGCCTATAACACTGAAGCTTTCTTT
>few|TRBJ1-2|TRBD1|TRBV20-1
CSAWTGKGYGYTF
TGCAGTGCATGGACAGGGAAAGGCTATGGCTACACCTTC
>once|TRBJ2-3|.|TRBV5-1
CASREGGNTQYF
TGCGCCAGCAGGGAGGGCGGAAATACGCAGTATTTT
>.|TRBJ2-1|.|TRBV10-3
CAIRVGRGPYNEQFF
TGTGCCATCAGGGTCGGGAGAGGTCCCTACAATGAGCAGTTCTTC
>.|TRBJ2-1|TRBD2|TRBV3-1
CATTTLAGGPEQFF
TGTGCCACCACAACCCTAGCGGGAGGGCCTGAGCAGTTCTTC
>few|TRBJ2-7|.|TRBV29-1
CSANTRLNEQYF
TGCAGCGCGAACACTAGATTGAACGAGCAGTACTTC
>few|TRBJ2-1|.|TRBV29-1
CSVEGKGRAEQFF
TGCAGCGTTGAAGGAAAAGGGCGGGCGGAGCAGTTCTTC
>.|TRBJ2-1|TRBD2|TRBV11-1
CASSTLGLAGEPGQFF
TGTGCCAGCAGCACCCTTGGACTAGCGGGAGAACCAGGGCAGTTCTTC
>.|TRBJ2-7|TRBD1|TRBV20-1
CSARGQRFPYEQYF
TGCAGTGCTAGGGGACAGCGCTTTCCCTACGAGCAGTACTTC
>few|TRBJ1-4|.|TRBV28
CASSSFVRGEKLFF
TGTGCCAGCAGTTCCTTTGTGAGAGGTGAAAAACTGTTTTTT
>.|TRBJ2-5|.|TRBV18
CASSPGGAETHYF
TGTGCCAGCTCACCAGGAGGGGCGGAGACCCATTACTTC
>few|TRBJ2-7|.|TRBV12-3/TRBV12-4
CASRFGDSAYEQYF
TGTGCCAGCAGATTCGGGGACTCCGCCTACGAGCAGTACTTC
>.|TRBJ2-1|.|TRBV15
CATSRGWNEQFF
TGTGCCACCAGCAGAGGGTGGAATGAGCAGTTCTTC
>.|TRBJ2-7|TRBD2|TRBV19
CASSIGLAGGLPYEQYF
TGTGCCAGTAGTATCGGACTAGCGGGAGGCCTCCCCTACGAGCAGTACTTC
>few|TRBJ2-2|.|TRBV12-3/TRBV12-4
CASRSHNGNTGELFF
TGTGCCAGCAGGTCGCACAATGGGAACACCGGGGAGCTGTTTTTT
>.|TRBJ2-5|.|TRBV5-1
CASSFRLGIETQYF
TGCGCCAGCAGCTTTAGACTAGGCATTGAGACCCAGTACTTC
>few|TRBJ2-2|.|TRBV24-1
CATSDSTVNTGELFF
TGTGCCACCAGTGATTCGACAGTAAACACCGGGGAGCTGTTTTTT
>few|TRBJ2-1|TRBD2|TRBV12-3/TRBV12-4
CASTRTSGVVYNEQFF
TGTGCCAGCACCCGGACTAGCGGAGTGGTCTACAATGAGCAGTTCTTC
>.|TRBJ2-7|TRBD2|TRBV5-1
CASSLEVLAGGTTYEQYF
TGCGCCAGCAGCTTGGAGGTACTAGCGGGAGGTACGACCTACGAGCAGTACTTC
>.|TRBJ2-2|.|TRBV5-1
CASSFGARVNTGELFF
TGCGCCAGCAGCTTCGGGGCTAGAGTCAACACCGGGGAGCTGTTTTTT
>few|TRBJ1-1|TRBD1|TRBV5-1
CASSLREGARPSAFF
TGCGCCAGCAGCTTGCGAGAGGGGGCTCGGCCCAGCGCTTTCTTT
>few|TRBJ2-2|TRBD2|TRBV10-3
CAISVSGENTGELFF
TGTGCCATCAGTGTTAGCGGGGAGAACACCGGGGAGCTGTTTTTT
>few|TRBJ2-7|TRBD2|TRBV6-1
CASIRSGSPLLEQYF
TGTGCCAGCATACGGAGCGGGAGCCCCCTTTTGGAGCAGTACTTC
>.|TRBJ2-1|TRBD2|TRBV12-3/TRBV12-4
CASSSSSGGSSYNEQFF
TGTGCCAGCAGTTCCAGTAGCGGGGGGAGCTCCTACAATGAGCAGTTCTTC